The source of this T cell receptor beta chain is a study of shared clonotypes between healthy human individuals. Overall study context: The donor pool was made up of a couple of women and a few men aged 18 to 49. The study's findings and limits: Generally, naive subsets (rather than memory subsets) showed larger estimated richness.

Germline-derived CDR1 and CDR2 are SEHNR and FQNEAQ (reference sequence). CDR3 length: 15 amino acids. V lost 5 bases and J lost 1; bases outside the gene matches: 3. Using immunoSEQ multiplex PCR, the repertoire was profiled, and TCRdb retains in-frame clones only, with some absent. Found here are some 2,400,000 clones, approximately 95% of them singletons; the top ten hold approximately 0.13%. A remark on this clone: Its matching antigen is unknown. This sample also contains other DNA sequences that code for the same CDR3.

The TCR comes from a man younger than 35 in good health. This chain connects TRBV7-9 to TRBJ2-5, with 11 bases lining up with TRBD2. Sequencing was performed on naive CD4+ T cells sorted from blood. The subset denotes: CD45RA+ positively selected. The CDR3 sequence is CASSRTSGLQETQYF. The CDR3 DNA reads as TGTGCCAGCAGCCGGACTAGCGGGCTCCAAGAGACCCAGTACTTC. The full variable domain, with the rest looked up from reference TRBV7-9 and TRBJ2-5, is DTGVSQNPRHKITKRGQNVTFRCDPISEHNRLYWYRQTLGQGPEFLTYFQNEAQLEKSRLLSDRFSAERPKGSFSTLEIQRTEQGDSAMYLCASSRTSGLQETQYFGPGTRLLVL.